This TCR beta chain was sequenced for a study of cytomegalovirus exposure and HLA in healthy donors (dated by TCRdb to between 2016 and 2019). Regarding the research as a whole: An earlier analysis of fewer than 750 of the donors reported 276 Gb of sequence data and 117 million unique TCR beta sequences obtained from about 180 million T cells. An earlier analysis of around 580 of the donors used high-throughput TCR beta sequencing to judge whether each TCR beta V gene segment behaved as functional or pseudogenic. Across some 400 genotyped donors of the cohort, an average of about 240,000 unique TCR beta nucleotide sequences per donor were sequenced, and approximately 19% of those sequences were non-productive. All discovery cohort repertoires had been generated using a single sequencing platform. Of the 398 genotyped donors, about 80% fell in the genetic ancestry cluster associated with self-reported Caucasian donors. The study aimed to test whether cataloging public T cell receptors could reveal signatures of past pathogen exposure. The study combined high-throughput TCR immunosequencing, statistical association of individual TCRs with disease status, and machine learning to predict cytomegalovirus infection status. Rather than drawing on any new phenotypic data, the later analysis identified candidate immune exposures from TCR beta sequences and the way those sequences occurred across donors. Donor age, sex, ethnicity and CMV serostatus were collected together with the repertoire data. The T cell repertoires of about 700 subjects were profiled by immunosequencing and related to cytomegalovirus serostatus. Class I and class II HLA loci were covered by the typing at four-digit resolution. In a later analysis, previously published TCR beta repertoires from some 640 donors were re-analyzed and high-resolution HLA genotyping was added so that TCR occurrence patterns could be studied. Typing coverage varied by locus: about 629-640 donors for A, B, C, DRB1 and DQB1; about 520 for DQA1; 606 for DPA1; 400 to 480 for DPB1. Because of strong linkage in the cohort, roughly five DR-DQ haplotypes were treated as single units for association and clustering. In addition to the first cohort of hundreds of subjects, a separate validation cohort of approximately 130 different subjects was used. A later genetic analysis used genome-wide SNP genotypes for about 65% of the 666 donors, treating that subset as a discovery cohort. An early release that covered about 640 HLA-typed donors contained around 300 gigabases of sequencing data and 75 million to 100 million unique TCR sequences.

The CDR3 starts with the cysteine, ends with the phenylalanine, and has 17 residues. The retained sequence is limited to the CDR3, 51 bases, with the frame set at the first base. Trimming removed 1 base from V and 7 bases from J, leaving 19 bases between the germline ends. CDR1 and CDR2 are drawn from the germline V gene: LGHNA, YNFKEQ. Overall study outcomes, separate from this receptor: Because HLA typing was missing for some donors at each locus, association tests included only the typed subset. Sequencing depth was assumed to be roughly uniform across donors in the presence/absence analyses, though that assumption may not hold. Over 15 rarely observed V segments, including chromosome 9 orphons, were excluded from the earlier analysis of just under 600 of the donors because counts were too low. The sequencing pipeline was judged likely to have produced a cluster of highly shared sequence variants as a technical artifact. A few of the identified cytomegalovirus-associated TCR beta chains were confirmed in vitro to be specific for cytomegalovirus antigens. Several of the top co-occurrence clusters appeared to be linked to parvovirus B19, influenza, CMV and Epstein-Barr virus, according to a later analysis. For the cohort, immune exposure information was limited to CMV serostatus. The cohort was sequenced for TCR beta chains only, and without alpha or paired-chain data the features that could be detected were limited. Across donors, most TCR sequences were observed very rarely, whereas some public TCRs were present in many individuals. The authors suggested that the approach could potentially be extended to other disease states and immunological phenotypes. Some IMGT-functional V segments, including TRBV6-2 and TRBV6-3, could not be told apart with the 87-base-pair reads, so those segments were excluded. In a later genetic analysis, fewer N-insertions in productive TCRs were reported among donors in an Asian-associated ancestry cluster than the roughly 710-donor mean. A later analysis found that HLA-associated TCR beta chains were more clonally expanded and had lower generation probabilities than equally common non-associated chains. In a later analysis, most CMV-associated TCR beta chains were found to appear HLA-restricted, with HLA associations seemingly driven largely by CMV exposure. In both the original and validation cohorts, the classifier was reported to diagnose cytomegalovirus status with high specificity and sensitivity. In a later genetic analysis, a missense DCLRE1C variant was associated with V-gene and J-gene trimming of TCR beta chains, and the association was replicated in an independent cohort. A further reported finding was that TCR beta sequences accurately predicted the HLA-A and HLA-B alleles for most subjects in the first cohort. Assigning TCR associations to individual alleles was difficult when HLA alleles, especially DR and DQ, strongly co-occurred. An earlier analysis of some 590 of the donors showed that most TCR beta V segments appeared in productive rearrangements either about 90% or about 30% of the time, which broadly matched IMGT annotations. Linkage disequilibrium might explain the correlated functional status among segregating V segments, but an unknown experimental factor could not be excluded. At a false discovery rate of 0.05, a later analysis linked 15,000 to 20,000 TCR beta sequences to specific HLA alleles. According to a later analysis, TCR association rates differed among HLA loci, with DRB1 alleles showing the most associated TCRs and HLA-C alleles showing the fewest. The study gave a list of some 150 TCR beta chains associated with cytomegalovirus.

The cohort was made up of roughly 670 healthy bone marrow donors. All cohort members were sampled while nominally healthy, although unrecorded immune exposures were likely present. The donor was CMV seronegative and belonged to the group of 350 or so seronegative cohort members. A peripheral blood sample was collected from each donor, and TCR beta sequencing was performed on peripheral blood mononuclear cells. Genomic DNA extraction from the blood cell samples was performed with the Qiagen DNeasy Blood Extraction Kit. To note about this clone: Which antigen it targets is not known. No base-level quality is on record; no much larger clone is a single base apart.

The method behind the library was the immunoSEQ multiplex PCR assay. The multiplex PCR relied on a mix of 60 forward primers for TCR Vbeta segments and 13 reverse primers for TCR Jbeta segments. The CDR3 region of rearranged TCR beta genes was amplified from genomic DNA with a multiplex PCR assay. Amplified TCR beta libraries were sequenced as 87-base-pair reads on the Illumina HiSeq System. From the authors' description of their analysis: Across the 700 or so repertoires, a later analysis counted tens of millions of unique TCR beta chains, approximately 12 million of which were shared by at least two donors. To remove PCR and sequencing errors, raw reads were error-corrected and collapsed into unique sequences using a nearest-neighbor algorithm that merged closely related sequences. CDR3 sequences were aligned to IMGT reference sequences to assign V, D and J gene segments. Each retained sequence needed at least a six-nucleotide match to both a V gene segment and a J gene segment. Rearrangements were classified as productive when the CDR3 lacked stop codons and remained in frame with V and J, and all other rearrangements were classified as non-productive. Following IMGT convention, CDR3 was defined as the stretch from the second conserved V-encoded cysteine up to the conserved J-encoded phenylalanine. In an earlier analysis of approximately 590 of the donors, sequences lacking an unambiguous match to a single V gene segment were excluded. An earlier analysis of several hundred of the donors called V segments functional above 56.7% productive rearrangements and segregating when the between-donor standard deviation exceeded 5%. To diagnose cytomegalovirus status from the catalog of TCR beta chain sequences, a statistical classification framework was built. In a later analysis, TCR nucleotide sequences were compared against IMGT/GENE-DB human TR gene sequences so that V and J genes could be assigned. The TCRdist pipeline was used in a later analysis to assign CDR3 sequences and most-parsimonious VDJ recombination scenarios. A later analysis defined each TCR beta chain by its CDR3 amino acid sequence plus V-gene family, and excluded reads lacking a unique V-gene family. To address suspected cross-contamination and a sequencing artifact, a later analysis removed roughly 580 highly shared, low-generation-probability nucleotide sequences. A later analysis calculated a clonal expansion index for each public chain from normalized within-repertoire ranks of inferred template counts. Generation probabilities in a later analysis came from a VDJ recombination model fitted to out-of-frame rearrangements, and those results were checked against IGoR. Hypergeometric tests were used in a later analysis to score TCR-TCR, TCR-HLA and TCR-CMV co-occurrence, with a repertoire-size bias correction applied to the TCR pairs. To estimate false discovery rates, a later analysis permuted the HLA or CMV assignments 20 times. A later analysis grouped co-occurring TCRs with DBSCAN, adding TCRdist sequence similarity when clustering within HLA-allele-positive subsets. For co-occurrence clustering, repertoires with fewer than 30,000 or more than 120,000 public chains were excluded, along with about five repertoires with anomalous nucleotide sharing. TCRdb took this table from immuneACCESS and kept in-frame rearrangements with V and J called. Such tables lack part of the clones; where checked against another copy, unresolved V genes explain under half of the gap, and the rest is unexplained. The V and J calls and clone size are taken from that table; D and trimming were inferred from the DNA. Within this sample are 200,000 or so clones, with around 80% of them counted one time only. The ten largest clones represent 2.9% of the sample.

This receptor was obtained from a man under 40 in good health and CMV-seronegative. The receptor chain draws on TRBV4-2 and TRBJ2-2, and TRBD2 may be the D gene, going by 6 matching bases. The sample comprised PBMCs. Here is the DNA: TGTGCCAGCAGCCAAGGAAAGACGGGGGTTTTCGTCGGGGAGCTGTTTTTT. Translated, this gives CASSQGKTGVFVGELFF.